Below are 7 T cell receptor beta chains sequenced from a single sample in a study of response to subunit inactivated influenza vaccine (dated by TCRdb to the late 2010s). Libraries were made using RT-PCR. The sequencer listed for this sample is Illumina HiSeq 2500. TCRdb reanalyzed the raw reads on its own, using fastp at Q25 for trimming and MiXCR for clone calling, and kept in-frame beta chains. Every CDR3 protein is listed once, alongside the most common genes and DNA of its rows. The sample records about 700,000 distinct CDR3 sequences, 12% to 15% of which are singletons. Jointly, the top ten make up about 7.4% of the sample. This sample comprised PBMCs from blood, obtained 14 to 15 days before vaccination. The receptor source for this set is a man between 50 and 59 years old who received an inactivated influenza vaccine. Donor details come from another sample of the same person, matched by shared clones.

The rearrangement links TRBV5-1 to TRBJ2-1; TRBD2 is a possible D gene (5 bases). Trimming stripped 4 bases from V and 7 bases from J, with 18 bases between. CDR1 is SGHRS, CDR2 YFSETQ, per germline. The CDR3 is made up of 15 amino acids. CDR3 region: CASSLPKGSGNEQFF. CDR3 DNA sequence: TGCGCCAGCAGCCTGCCTAAGGGATCGGGGAATGAGCAGTTCTTC.

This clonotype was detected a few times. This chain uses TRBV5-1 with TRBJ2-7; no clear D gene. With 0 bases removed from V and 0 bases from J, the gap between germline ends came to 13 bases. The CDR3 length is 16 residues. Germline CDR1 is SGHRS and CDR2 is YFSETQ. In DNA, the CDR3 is TGCGCCAGCAGCTTGGAAGGCAGTCTGCTCTCCTACGAGCAGTACTTC. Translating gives CASSLEGSLLSYEQYF.

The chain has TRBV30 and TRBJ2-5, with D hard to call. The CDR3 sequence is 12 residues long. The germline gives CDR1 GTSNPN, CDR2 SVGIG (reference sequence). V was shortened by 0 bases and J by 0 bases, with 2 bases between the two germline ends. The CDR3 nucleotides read TGTGCCTGGAGTGTACACCAAGAGACCCAGTACTTC. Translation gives CAWSVHQETQYF.

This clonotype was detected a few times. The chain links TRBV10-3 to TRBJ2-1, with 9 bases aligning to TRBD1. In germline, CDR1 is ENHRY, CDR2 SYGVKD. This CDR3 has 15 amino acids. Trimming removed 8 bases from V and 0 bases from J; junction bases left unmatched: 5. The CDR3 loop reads CAIGQGTRSYNEQFF. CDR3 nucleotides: TGTGCCATCGGACAGGGGACACGCTCCTACAATGAGCAGTTCTTC.

CDR3 bases: TGCAGTGCTAGTCCGACTAGCGGGGTGGGCTATGAGCAGTTCTTC. The encoded protein is CSASPTSGVGYEQFF. V usage is TRBV20-1 and J usage is TRBJ2-1; 11 bases map to TRBD2. Germline trimming cut 3 bases from V and 8 bases from J; bases unmatched to any gene: 9. The CDR3 is 15 amino acids. The germline V gene has CDR1 DFQATT and CDR2 SNEGSKA (reference sequence).

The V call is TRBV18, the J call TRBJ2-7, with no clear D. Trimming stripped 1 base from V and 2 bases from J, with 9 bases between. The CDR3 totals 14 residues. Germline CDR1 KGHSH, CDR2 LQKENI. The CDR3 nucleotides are TGTGCCAGCTCACCACGCACCGCCACCTACGAGCAGTACTTC. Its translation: CASSPRTATYEQYF.

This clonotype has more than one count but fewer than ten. CDR3 residues: CASKGGMNTEAFF. CDR3 sequence (DNA): TGCGCCAGCAAGGGGGGGATGAACACTGAAGCTTTCTTT. J is TRBJ1-1 and V is TRBV10-2, with D possibly TRBD1 on 6 matching bases. Germline CDR1 reads WSHSY; CDR2 reads SAAADI. The CDR3 length is 13 residues. Trimming pared 7 bases from V and 0 bases from J, leaving 9 bases between.